These 18 T cell receptor beta chains came from one sample sequenced in a study of blood T cells in healthy people across ages. The second PCR ran about 6 to 12 cycles with a sample-barcoded 5' primer and J-beta primers. TCRdb re-called the 5' RACE reads through MiXCR, storing one row per CDR3 protein. This table holds some 900,000 distinct CDR3 sequences, around 46% found once. Sequenced input: blood. These receptors all come from a man aged 25-45 years in good health.

The chain joins TRBV18 to TRBJ2-3; 7 nucleotides align to TRBD1. Germline V gene lookup returns CDR1 KGHSH and CDR2 LQKENI. Trimming removed 6 bases from V and 0 bases from J; junction bases left unmatched: 6. The CDR3 totals 15 residues. CDR3 DNA sequence: TGTGCCAGCTCCCGGGACAGCCGTAGCACAGATACGCAGTATTTT. Its protein is CASSRDSRSTDTQYF.

This clonotype was observed a few times. CDR3 DNA: TGCGCCAGCAGCACCGGACAGCGGAACACTGAAGCTTTCTTT. Residues: CASSTGQRNTEAFF. The chain recombines TRBV5-1 with TRBJ1-1; D might be TRBD1 (6 bases). The V gene lost 4 bases and the J gene lost 1 base, with 11 bases spanning the gap. Germline loops: CDR1 SGHRS, CDR2 YFSETQ. The CDR3 totals 14 residues.

The chain combines TRBV6-5 with TRBJ2-1; 8 bases map to TRBD1. Looked up from germline, CDR1 is MNHEY and CDR2 is SVGAGI. The CDR3 is 15 amino acids. Unmatched junction bases numbered 11, after V lost 0 bases and J lost 13 bases. DNA of the CDR3: TGTGCCAGCAGTTACTCCGCCAGGGGGCTGATGGGCCAGTTCTTC. As protein: CASSYSARGLMGQFF.

The rearrangement links TRBV5-1 to TRBJ1-1, with TRBD1 matching over 7 bases. This CDR3 comprises 13 residues. With V trimmed by 0 bases and J by 8 bases, 4 bases remained unmatched. Per the germline V gene, CDR1 is SGHRS and CDR2 is YFSETQ. CDR3 sequence: CASSLEGATEAFF. The CDR3, as DNA: TGCGCCAGCAGCTTGGAGGGGGCTACCGAAGCTTTCTTT.

The chain employs TRBV27 and TRBJ1-6; 7 bases match TRBD1. Trimming removed 2 bases from V and 3 bases from J; junction bases left unmatched: 4. The CDR3 is 16 residues long. Germline V gives CDR1 MNHEY, CDR2 SMNVEV (reference sequence). Written as DNA, the CDR3 is TGTGCCAGCAGTTTAAGGGGGCCCATCTATAATTCACCCCTCCACTTT. Translation: CASSLRGPIYNSPLHF.

The J gene is TRBJ1-2, the V gene TRBV29-1; the D is unclear. V was shortened by 7 bases and J by 0 bases, with 18 bases between the two germline ends. Looked up from germline, CDR1 is SQVTM and CDR2 is ANQGSEA. The CDR3 has 15 residues. In DNA, the CDR3 is TGCAGCGCCCCAGTTGCGGGAGAGACTAACTATGGCTACACCTTC. Translated, it gives CSAPVAGETNYGYTF.

The CDR3 sequence: CASRDRLAGGVYEQYF. The CDR3 DNA sequence: TGTGCCAGCAGGGACAGACTAGCGGGGGGTGTCTACGAGCAGTACTTC. V gene TRBV6-5 combines with J gene TRBJ2-4, with 13 bases lining up with TRBD2. The better agreement between TRBJ2-7 and the DNA end casts doubt on the J call. Per the germline V gene, CDR1 is MNHEY and CDR2 is SVGAGI. There are 16 residues in the CDR3.

With respect to this clonotype: Here the CDR3 omits its conserved ending phenylalanine or tryptophan, so a read error is the likely source. J is TRBJ2-7 and V is TRBV20-1, with D hard to call. The better agreement between TRBJ2-4 and the DNA end casts doubt on the J call. Germline V gene lookup returns CDR1 DFQATT and CDR2 SNEGSKA (reference sequence). The CDR3 runs 10 residues. The CDR3: CSARSGIQYC. The CDR3 DNA reads TGCAGTGCTAGGTCCGGCATTCAGTACTGC.

In its sample, this clonotype was seen a few times. V is TRBV10-3 and J is TRBJ2-7; maybe TRBD2 (5 bases). The length of the CDR3 is 14 residues. Germline-derived CDR1 and CDR2 are ENHRY and SYGVKD. Trimming took off 10 bases at V and 4 bases at J, with 20 bases between the two ends. The CDR3 DNA follows: TGTGCCACCGATGACTCGACCCGGGGATACGAGCAGTACTTC. Protein: CATDDSTRGYEQYF.

The chain carries TRBV20-1 and TRBJ2-3; 13 nucleotides align to TRBD2. Losses at the gene ends were 0 bases for V and 1 base for J; bases not matched to a gene: 13. The germline CDR1 and CDR2 sequences are DFQATT and SNEGSKA (reference sequence). The CDR3 is 20 amino acids. DNA for the CDR3: TGCAGTGCTAGAGATCCCACTAGCGGGGGGGTAGGGTTGGGCACAGATACGCAGTATTTT. Translation: CSARDPTSGGVGLGTDTQYF.

This chain connects TRBV28 to TRBJ2-2, with D unresolved. The germline V and J ends were trimmed by 8 bases and 1 base, with 11 bases remaining between them. The CDR3 consists of 14 residues. The V gene's germline CDR1 is MDHEN and CDR2 SYDVKM. The CDR3 region has the DNA TGTGCCAGCCTTAAACTCCAGAACACCGGGGAGCTGTTTTTT. The encoded protein is CASLKLQNTGELFF. The variable domain in full, completed from reference TRBV28 and TRBJ2-2, reads DVKVTQSSRYLVKRTGEKVFLECVQDMDHENMFWYRQDPGLGLRLIYFSYDVKMKEKGDIPEGYSVSREKKERFSLILESASTNQTSMYLCASLKLQNTGELFFGEGSRLTVL.

V gene TRBV6-1 combines with J gene TRBJ2-7, with D unresolved. Trimming took 10 bases from V and 1 from J, leaving 5 bases between them. The CDR3 is made up of 10 amino acids. Germline V CDR1 and CDR2: MNHNS, SASEGT. CDR3 protein: CATLSYEQYF. The CDR3 DNA is TGTGCCACCCTATCCTACGAGCAGTACTTC.

This clonotype occurred a few times. J is TRBJ1-2 and V is TRBV4-3, with D unresolved. The CDR3 extends over 14 amino acids. Germline values: CDR1 LGHNA, CDR2 YSLEER. V lost 0 bases, J lost 6 bases, and 11 bases lay in between. CDR3 DNA: TGCGCCAGCAGCCAAGAGCTCGCCCGAGATGGCTACACCTTC. Translation gives CASSQELARDGYTF.

V is TRBV4-3 and J is TRBJ2-3, with a weak D call TRBD1 (6 bases). The ends were cut back, 0 bases at V and 4 bases at J, with 11 bases in the middle. This CDR3 spans 15 amino acids. Germline values: CDR1 LGHNA, CDR2 YSLEER. CDR3 coding DNA: TGCGCCAGCAGCCAAGATACAGGGAGATCAGATACGCAGTATTTT. Translation: CASSQDTGRSDTQYF.

This clonotype has a handful of counts. CDR3 in amino acids: CASNSGTGGTYEQYF. DNA of the CDR3: TGTGCCAGCAACTCCGGGACAGGGGGCACCTACGAGCAGTACTTC. The chain combines TRBV6-5 with TRBJ2-7; 12 nucleotides agree with TRBD1. This CDR3 comprises 15 residues. The junction had 6 bases not matched to a gene; V was cut back by 7 bases and J by 2 bases. From germline, CDR1 is MNHEY and CDR2 SVGAGI.

This clonotype came up a few times. This rearrangement joins TRBV6-2 or TRBV6-3 to TRBJ1-2, with a possible D match to TRBD1 (5 bases). The CDR3 consists of 14 residues. Germline CDR1 and CDR2: MNHEY and SVGEGT. Trimming left V 2 bases short and J 4 bases short, with 11 bases between. The CDR3 nucleotides are TGTGCCAGCAGTTACGAGGCGGGGGTCTATGGCTACACCTTC. Protein sequence: CASSYEAGVYGYTF.

This sequence joins TRBV20-1 and TRBJ1-2, with D perhaps TRBD1 (5 bases). CDR1 is DFQATT, CDR2 SNEGSKA, per germline (reference sequence). This CDR3 region has 12 residues. Deletions cut 5 bases from V and 9 bases from J, with 16 bases between. CDR3: CSAAAGRTSYTF. The CDR3 DNA reads TGCAGTGCTGCGGCAGGGCGTACGAGCTACACCTTC.

The genes are TRBV12-3 or TRBV12-4 and TRBJ1-1; D gene unclear. This CDR3 is built from 13 residues. Deletions cut 5 bases from V and 1 base from J, with 8 bases between. CDR3 residues: CASSPPPNTEAFF. The CDR3 DNA follows: TGTGCCAGCAGTCCCCCCCCGAACACTGAAGCTTTCTTT.